What follows is one T cell receptor (beta chain) and its context. Its target is unknown. This specimen comes from a study of OX40 agonist ivuxolimab in advanced cancers. General study points: Expanded clones belonging to CD8+ T cells outnumbered, on average, those of CD4+.

The data were produced by immunoSEQ multiplex PCR, yet TCRdb's version contains in-frame clones alone and is incomplete. This repertoire shows roughly 70,000 clones, approximately 86% found once; its top ten account for about 2.2%. Per the germline V gene, CDR1 is SGDLS and CDR2 is YYNGEE. The CDR3 loop spans 13 amino acids. The V end lost 2 bases, the J end lost 8 bases, and 13 bases lay between the germline ends. The sample was CD4+ or CD8+ T cells sorted from blood, taken in a trial of the OX40 agonist ivuxolimab. The source of this sequence is an adult with an advanced solid tumor such as melanoma, head and neck, liver or kidney cancer. The chain carries TRBV9 and TRBJ1-2; no definite D call. The CDR3 sequence is CASSVDPGGGYTF. The CDR3, as DNA: TGTGCCAGCAGCGTGGACCCGGGAGGCGGCTACACCTTC.